The 24 T cell receptor beta chains below were found in one sample sequenced in a study of T cell responses to AZD1222 COVID-19 vaccine. Assay: immunoSEQ multiplex PCR; the TCRdb copy retains only in-frame clones and omits some. Among roughly 190,000 clones listed, around 92% were seen once. Sequenced material: peripheral blood, taken on day 0 of AZD1222 vaccination. The receptors derive from an adult in good health.

V is TRBV5-1 and J is TRBJ1-1; 8 bases are a match to TRBD1. With 6 bases clipped from V and 1 base from J, the junction kept 5 bases outside the gene matches. Germline loops: CDR1 SGHRS, CDR2 YFSETQ. The CDR3 runs to 14 residues. CDR3 DNA sequence: TGCGCCAGCAACTCGGGACAGGAGAACACTGAAGCTTTCTTT. Translating it yields CASNSGQENTEAFF.

J is TRBJ1-1 and V is TRBV28; TRBD1 matches at 8 bases. Germline V gene lookup returns CDR1 MDHEN and CDR2 SYDVKM. V lost 5 bases and J lost 0; bases outside the gene matches: 8. The CDR3 has 16 residues. CDR3 in DNA: TGTGCCAGCAGTCCTCGGACAGGGAAGATGAACACTGAAGCTTTCTTT. This translates into CASSPRTGKMNTEAFF.

CDR3 protein: CASSLRAGVISYEQYF. The CDR3 DNA reads TGTGCCAGCAGTTTAAGGGCAGGGGTGATCTCCTACGAGCAGTACTTC. The rearrangement joins TRBV28 to TRBJ2-7, with D maybe TRBD1 (6 bases). Germline CDR1 and CDR2: MDHEN and SYDVKM. The CDR3 has 16 amino acids. Deletions cut 2 bases from V and 0 bases from J, with 14 bases between.

The genes are TRBV7-2 and TRBJ2-1; 11 bases match TRBD2. The germline V gene encodes CDR1 SGHTA and CDR2 FQGNSA. The CDR3 has 16 residues. With V trimmed by 10 bases and J by 10 bases, 18 bases remained unmatched. CDR3: CAIAKGLAGGLWEQFF. DNA of the CDR3: TGTGCCATAGCTAAAGGGCTAGCGGGGGGCCTTTGGGAGCAGTTCTTC.

The chain uses TRBV9 and TRBJ1-2; D not certain. The CDR3 is 13 residues long. The germline CDR1 and CDR2 sequences are SGDLS and YYNGEE. The ends were cut back, 1 base at V and 8 bases at J, with 12 bases in the middle. The CDR3 DNA sequence: TGTGCCAGCAGCGTATCCCCAGACCAGGGCTACACCTTC. Translating gives CASSVSPDQGYTF.

Only one count was recorded for this clone. This chain joins TRBV15 and TRBJ2-7, with TRBD1 matching 10 bases. The length of the CDR3 is 14 residues. CDR1 is LNHNV and CDR2 is YYDKDF in the germline V gene (reference sequence). The V gene end was trimmed by 3 bases and the J gene end by 4 bases; junction bases not matched to a gene: 3. CDR3 protein: CATSRGDRGYEQYF. In DNA, the CDR3 is TGTGCCACCAGCAGGGGGGACAGGGGTTACGAGCAGTACTTC.

As for this clone: This same CDR3 is encoded by further DNA sequences in the sample. V gene TRBV5-1 combines with J gene TRBJ1-1; 8 bases line up with TRBD1. Losses at the gene ends were 2 bases for V and 5 bases for J; bases not matched to a gene: 2. The CDR3 consists of 13 residues. Looked up from germline, CDR1 is SGHRS and CDR2 is YFSETQ. The CDR3 spells CASSFNRGTEAFF. CDR3 sequence (DNA): TGCGCCAGCAGCTTTAACAGGGGGACTGAAGCTTTCTTT.

The rearrangement uses TRBV18 and TRBJ1-6; 9 nucleotides agree with TRBD1. CDR1 and CDR2 (germline): KGHSH, LQKENI. V lost 2 bases to trimming and J lost 6 bases; unmatched junction nucleotides: 8. The length of the CDR3 is 17 residues. Here the CDR3 DNA reads TGTGCCAGCTCACCATCGGGTCCGGGACAGGGTAATTCACCCCTCCACTTT. Translation gives CASSPSGPGQGNSPLHF.

DNA for the CDR3: TGTGCCAGCAGAGGACAGGGGGCGCAAAACTATGGCTACACCTTC. Residues: CASRGQGAQNYGYTF. This chain joins TRBV6-5 and TRBJ1-2; TRBD1 aligns across 11 bases. This CDR3 spans 15 amino acids. V lost 6 bases, J lost 2 bases, and 5 bases stayed unmatched. Looked up from germline, CDR1 is MNHEY and CDR2 is SVGAGI.

This chain links TRBV5-4 with TRBJ2-5; D is ambiguous. This CDR3 comprises 17 residues. Trimming cost V 2 bases and J 2 bases, with 19 bases left between them. The germline CDR1 and CDR2 sequences are SGHNT and YYREEE (reference sequence). CDR3 sequence (DNA): TGTGCCAGCAGCTTACCCGGTGATAAAGGAGTACAAGAGACCCAGTACTTC. This codes for CASSLPGDKGVQETQYF. The variable domain in full, with the rest retrieved from reference TRBV5-4 and TRBJ2-5, is ETGVTQSPTHLIKTRGQQVTLRCSSQSGHNTVSWYQQALGQGPQFIFQYYREEENGRGNFPPRFSGLQFPNYSSELNVNALELDDSALYLCASSLPGDKGVQETQYFGPGTRLLVL.

This chain connects TRBV5-3 to TRBJ1-5, with 9 bases aligning to TRBD1. TRBV5-3 qualifies as an ORF whose function is uncertain. V lost 3 bases, J lost 2 bases, and 12 bases stayed unmatched. The CDR3 sequence is 18 residues long. The CDR3 DNA follows: TGTGCCAGAAGCTCGAATCCCCGGGACAGGGAGGGCAATCAGCCCCAGCATTTT. Translated: CARSSNPRDREGNQPQHF.

This clone was detected only a few times. CDR3 region: CSVAWGSYNEQFF. Written as DNA, the CDR3 is TGCAGCGTTGCCTGGGGTTCCTACAATGAGCAGTTCTTC. This sequence joins TRBV29-1 and TRBJ2-1; D unresolved. The CDR3 spans 13 residues. The germline gives CDR1 SQVTM, CDR2 ANQGSEA. V lost 4 bases and J 1 base, leaving 8 bases between the germline ends.

The chain links TRBV18 to TRBJ1-1; 8 bases fit TRBD1. CDR3 length equals 14 residues. Looked up from germline, CDR1 is KGHSH and CDR2 is LQKENI. V lost 5 bases, J lost 7 bases, and 9 bases stayed unmatched. Written as DNA, the CDR3 is TGTGCCAGCTCAGACCCCAGGGGGCGGATTGAAGCTTTCTTT. Translated, it gives CASSDPRGRIEAFF.

CDR3 in amino acids: CASRPIETIYF. Written as DNA, the CDR3 is TGTGCCAGCAGGCCCATCGAGACCATATATTTT. The V call is TRBV12-3 or TRBV12-4, the J call TRBJ1-3, with unresolved D. The CDR3 is 11 residues long. Trimming took 6 bases from V and 10 from J, leaving 10 bases between them.

This chain uses TRBV27 with TRBJ1-6; D possibly corresponds to TRBD1 (6 bases). Trimming stripped 7 bases from V and 7 bases from J, with 11 bases between. The germline V gene encodes CDR1 MNHEY and CDR2 SMNVEV (reference sequence). The CDR3 has 13 amino acids. The CDR3 sequence: CASNPGVNSPLHF. DNA for the CDR3: TGTGCCAGCAACCCAGGGGTAAATTCACCCCTCCACTTT.

This clone was detected once. The V and J genes are TRBV4-1 and TRBJ1-1; D unclear. The V and J ends lost 9 bases and 3 bases respectively, with 8 bases between them. The CDR3 runs 11 residues. Per the germline V gene, CDR1 is MGHRA and CDR2 is YSYEKL. This CDR3 reads CASTRDTEAFF. DNA of the CDR3: TGCGCCAGTACCCGGGACACTGAAGCTTTCTTT.

The genes are TRBV7-2 and TRBJ2-7, with D unresolved. Germline V lookup: CDR1 SGHTA, CDR2 FQGNSA. The CDR3 extends over 13 amino acids. Trimming stripped 5 bases from V and 5 bases from J, with 13 bases between. The CDR3 loop is CASSLREFHEQYF. As DNA, the CDR3 is TGTGCCAGCAGCCTAAGGGAATTCCACGAGCAGTACTTC.

In its sample, this clone was seen once. V and J are TRBV5-4 and TRBJ2-1; D gene uncertain. The CDR3 consists of 13 residues. Trimming took off 4 bases at V and 2 bases at J, with 7 bases between the two ends. CDR1 and CDR2 from the germline V gene are SGHNT and YYREEE (reference sequence). CDR3 loop: CASSPETYNEQFF. Written as DNA, the CDR3 is TGTGCCAGCAGCCCCGAAACCTACAATGAGCAGTTCTTC.

Only one count was recorded for this clone. The J gene is TRBJ1-3, the V gene TRBV7-2; D ambiguous. Germline CDR1 is SGHTA and CDR2 is FQGNSA. The length of the CDR3 is 14 residues. Trimming left V 2 bases short and J 6 bases short, with 11 bases between. The CDR3 is CASSLYKPENTIYF. The CDR3 DNA follows: TGTGCCAGCAGCTTATATAAGCCCGAAAACACCATATATTTT.

The table lists this clone with a count of one. The chain links TRBV3-1 (or the pseudogene TRBV3-2) to TRBJ1-6; D unclear. V was trimmed by 1 base and J by 4 bases, leaving 8 bases between them. This CDR3 has 15 amino acids. Per germline, CDR1 LGHDT and CDR2 YNNKEL (reference sequence). This CDR3 reads CASSQANEYNSPLHF. The CDR3 region has the DNA TGTGCCAGCAGCCAAGCCAACGAATATAATTCACCCCTCCACTTT.

This chain joins TRBV3-1 (or the pseudogene TRBV3-2) and TRBJ2-1; TRBD2 agrees at 12 bases. V shed 0 bases, J shed 10 bases, and the junction held 10 bases outside the gene matches. The CDR3 extends over 17 amino acids. Germline CDR1 is LGHDT and CDR2 is YNNKEL (reference sequence). CDR3 coding DNA: TGTGCCAGCAGCCAAGACCGGACTAGCGGGGTCCCCTCGGAGCAGTTCTTC. Encoded protein: CASSQDRTSGVPSEQFF.

This chain uses TRBV5-4 with TRBJ2-2; D not certain. Germline CDR1 reads SGHNT; CDR2 reads YYREEE (reference sequence). This CDR3 region has 13 residues. V lost 2 bases and J 5 bases, leaving 7 bases between the germline ends. CDR3 protein: CASSFRETGELFF. The CDR3 DNA reads TGTGCCAGCAGCTTTAGGGAAACCGGGGAGCTGTTTTTT.

The genes are TRBV11-2 and TRBJ1-3; D gene uncertain. The CDR3 totals 14 residues. Per the germline V gene, CDR1 is SGHAT and CDR2 is FQNNGV. Trimming removed 4 bases at V and 0 bases at J, with 7 bases between. CDR3 residues: CASSWRSSGNTIYF. CDR3 DNA sequence: TGTGCCAGCAGCTGGCGGAGCTCTGGAAACACCATATATTTT.

The chain recombines TRBV27 with TRBJ2-5; 7 bases map to TRBD1. The CDR3 totals 13 residues. The germline V gene has CDR1 MNHEY and CDR2 SMNVEV (reference sequence). Trimming took 6 bases from V and 3 from J; bases not matched to a gene: 4. The CDR3 DNA is TGTGCCAGCAGCTCTACAGGGGAAGAGACCCAGTACTTC. It translates to CASSSTGEETQYF.